This TCR beta chain was profiled in a study of shared clonotypes between healthy human individuals. Study-wide results and limits: Clonotypes not shared had lower generation probabilities than those common to all four donors.

The V gene's germline CDR1 is MNHEY and CDR2 SVGAGI. Trimming pared 0 bases from V and 0 bases from J, leaving 6 bases between. This CDR3 has 15 residues. The donors were all Caucasian adults (living in Nashville, Tennessee). It was at deep level that the assay was run. Profiled with immunoSEQ multiplex PCR; TCRdb holds only in-frame clones, not every one. The sample lists approximately 500,000 clones; 90% to 96% were seen once. Details on this clone: Antigen specificity is unknown.

V is TRBV6-5 and J is TRBJ1-5; no definite D call. The specimen sequenced was naive CD4+ T cells sorted from blood. Subset in this sample: CD45RA+ positively selected. The source of this sequence is a woman in her 30s in good health. CDR3 in amino acids: CASSYSQTSNQPQHF. The CDR3 region has the DNA TGTGCCAGCAGTTACTCACAGACTAGCAATCAGCCCCAGCATTTT.